The present TCR beta chain was sequenced within a study of T cell repertoires in cytomegalovirus infection. Study background: Public TCR beta signatures were indicative of both CMV infection and a matching HLA type.

As concerns this clonotype: What it binds is unknown.

Study-wide findings and caveats: HLA-C-restricted CMV-specific TCR beta clonotypes prevailed in the ex vivo response. There were carriers of CMV plus the relevant HLA, and cumulative public TCR beta family frequency identified them.

After removal of 0 bases from V and 7 bases from J, the junction contained 4 bases not matched to a gene. Per germline, CDR1 SGDLS and CDR2 YYNGEE. The CDR3 is made up of 15 amino acids. TCRdb re-called the reads with MiXCR, one entry per CDR3 protein. The sample yields hundreds of thousands of distinct CDR3 sequences, about a sixth seen once. The sequenced sample consisted of PBMCs. The TCR was taken from a human donor in good health (CMV status not recorded). Some clones in this sample may be carry-over from other donors' samples. J is TRBJ2-1 and V is TRBV9; 10 bases are a match to TRBD2. DNA of the CDR3: TGTGCCAGCAGCGTAGTGTCTAGCGGGAGTAATGAGCAGTTCTTC. Amino acids: CASSVVSSGSNEQFF.